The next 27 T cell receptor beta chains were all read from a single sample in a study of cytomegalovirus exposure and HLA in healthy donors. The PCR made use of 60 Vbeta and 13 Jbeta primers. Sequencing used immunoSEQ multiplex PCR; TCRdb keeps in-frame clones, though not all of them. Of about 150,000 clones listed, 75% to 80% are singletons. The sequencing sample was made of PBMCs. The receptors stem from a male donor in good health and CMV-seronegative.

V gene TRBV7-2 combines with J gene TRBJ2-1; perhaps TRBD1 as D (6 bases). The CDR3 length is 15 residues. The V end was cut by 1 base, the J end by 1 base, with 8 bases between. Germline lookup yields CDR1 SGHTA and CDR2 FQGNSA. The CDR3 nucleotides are TGTGCCAGCAGCTTAGAGGGGGATTCCTACAATGAGCAGTTCTTC. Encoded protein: CASSLEGDSYNEQFF.

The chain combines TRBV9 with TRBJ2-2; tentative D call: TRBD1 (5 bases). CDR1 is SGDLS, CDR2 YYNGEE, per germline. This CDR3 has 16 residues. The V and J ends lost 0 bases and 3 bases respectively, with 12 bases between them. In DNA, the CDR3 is TGTGCCAGCAGCGTAGAAGGGGTTCCGTACACCGGGGAGCTGTTTTTT. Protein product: CASSVEGVPYTGELFF.

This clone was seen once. CDR3 in amino acids: CASSLRGLAGAADTQYF. The DNA of the CDR3 is TGCGCCAGCAGCCTTAGGGGACTAGCGGGAGCCGCAGATACGCAGTATTTT. V is TRBV4-1 and J is TRBJ2-3; 14 bases align to TRBD2. Germline V gene lookup returns CDR1 MGHRA and CDR2 YSYEKL. V lost 4 bases, J lost 4 bases, and 7 bases stayed unmatched. The CDR3 loop spans 17 amino acids.

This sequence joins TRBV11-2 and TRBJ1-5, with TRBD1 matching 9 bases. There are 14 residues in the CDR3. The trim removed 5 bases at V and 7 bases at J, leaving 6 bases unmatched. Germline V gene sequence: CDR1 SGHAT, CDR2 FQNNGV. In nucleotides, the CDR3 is TGTGCCAGCAGCACGGGACAGGGTTCACAGCCCCAGCATTTT. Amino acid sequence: CASSTGQGSQPQHF.

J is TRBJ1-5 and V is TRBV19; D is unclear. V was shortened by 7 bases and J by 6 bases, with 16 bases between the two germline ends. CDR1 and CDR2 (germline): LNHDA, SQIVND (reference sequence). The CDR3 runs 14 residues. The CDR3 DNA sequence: TGTGCCAGTATTTCCAGGATCCGAGCTCAGCCCCAGCATTTT. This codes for CASISRIRAQPQHF.

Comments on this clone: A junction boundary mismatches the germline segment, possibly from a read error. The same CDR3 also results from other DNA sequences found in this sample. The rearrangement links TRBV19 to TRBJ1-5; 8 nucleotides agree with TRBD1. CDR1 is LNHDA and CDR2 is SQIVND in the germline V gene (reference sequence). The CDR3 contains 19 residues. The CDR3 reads CASSIDGPRQGIGNQPQHF. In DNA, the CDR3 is TGCGCCAGTAGTATAGATGGGCCCCGACAGGGGATCGGCAATCAGCCCCAGCATTTT.

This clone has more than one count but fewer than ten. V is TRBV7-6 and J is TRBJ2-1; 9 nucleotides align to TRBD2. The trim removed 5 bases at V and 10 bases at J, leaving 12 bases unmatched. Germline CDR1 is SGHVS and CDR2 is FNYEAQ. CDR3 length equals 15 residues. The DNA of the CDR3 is TGTGCCAGCAGCCCCCGGGCTAGCGGGACCCTCGAGCAGTTCTTC. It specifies CASSPRASGTLEQFF.

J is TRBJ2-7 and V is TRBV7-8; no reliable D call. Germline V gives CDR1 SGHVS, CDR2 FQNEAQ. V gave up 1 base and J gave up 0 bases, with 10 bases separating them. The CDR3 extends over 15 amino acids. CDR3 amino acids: CASSLEPTSSYEQYF. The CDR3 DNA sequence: TGTGCCAGCAGCTTAGAGCCGACAAGCTCCTACGAGCAGTACTTC.

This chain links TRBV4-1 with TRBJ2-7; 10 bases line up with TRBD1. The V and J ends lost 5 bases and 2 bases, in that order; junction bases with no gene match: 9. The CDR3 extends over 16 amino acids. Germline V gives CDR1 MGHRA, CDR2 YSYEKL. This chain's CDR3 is CASSKGQGPIPYEQYF. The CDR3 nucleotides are TGCGCCAGCAGCAAGGGACAGGGGCCGATTCCCTACGAGCAGTACTTC.

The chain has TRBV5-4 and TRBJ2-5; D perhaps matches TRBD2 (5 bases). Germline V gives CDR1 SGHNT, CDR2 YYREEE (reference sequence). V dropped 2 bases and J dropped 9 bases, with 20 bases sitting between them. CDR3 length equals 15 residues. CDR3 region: CASSFSSALEEAQYF. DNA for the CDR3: TGTGCCAGCAGCTTCAGTAGCGCCTTGGAGGAGGCCCAGTACTTC.

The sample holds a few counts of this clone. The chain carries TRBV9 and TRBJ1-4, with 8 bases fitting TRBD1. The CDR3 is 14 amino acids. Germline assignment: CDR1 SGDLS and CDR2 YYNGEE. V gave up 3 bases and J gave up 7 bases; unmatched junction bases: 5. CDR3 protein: CASSARTGSEKLFF. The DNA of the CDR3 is TGTGCCAGCAGCGCCAGGACAGGGAGTGAAAAACTGTTTTTT.

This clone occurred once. The CDR3 DNA sequence: TGTGCCAGCAGCGCACGGGACAGGGGGCGAGAGGGCTACACCTTC. It codes for CASSARDRGREGYTF. This chain connects TRBV7-3 to TRBJ1-2, with 12 bases lining up with TRBD1. Germline V gene sequence: CDR1 SGHTA, CDR2 FQGTGA. This CDR3 contains 15 residues. V lost 5 bases and J lost 8; bases outside the gene matches: 9.

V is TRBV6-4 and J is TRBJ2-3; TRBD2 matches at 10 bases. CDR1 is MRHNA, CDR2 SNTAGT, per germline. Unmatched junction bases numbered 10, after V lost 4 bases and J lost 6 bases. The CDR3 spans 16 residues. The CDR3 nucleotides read TGTGCCAGCAGTGCTCTGAGCCTAGCGGGGGTGGATACGCAGTATTTT. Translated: CASSALSLAGVDTQYF.

The CDR3 is CASSATGTGENQPQHF. CDR3 nucleotides: TGTGCCAGCAGTGCCACCGGGACAGGGGAAAATCAGCCCCAGCATTTT. This sequence joins TRBV6-1 and TRBJ1-5; 10 bases agree with TRBD1. Germline lookup yields CDR1 MNHNS and CDR2 SASEGT. J gave up 4 bases and V 4 bases, and 7 bases lay outside the gene matches. The CDR3 totals 16 residues.

In nucleotides, the CDR3 is TGTGCCAGCAGCGTAGATCCTTCCAGCACCATATATTTT. It is translated as CASSVDPSSTIYF. The V gene is TRBV9, the J gene TRBJ1-3; no clear D gene. CDR1 and CDR2 from the germline V gene are SGDLS and YYNGEE. Trimming took 0 bases from V and 9 from J, leaving 10 bases between them. This CDR3 is built from 13 residues.

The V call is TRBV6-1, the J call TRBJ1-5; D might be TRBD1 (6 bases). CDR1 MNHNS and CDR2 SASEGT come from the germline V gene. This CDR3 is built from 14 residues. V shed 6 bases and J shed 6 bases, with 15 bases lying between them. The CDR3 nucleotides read TGTGCCAGCAGGGGAGGGGGGGCCACTCAGCCCCAGCATTTT. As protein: CASRGGGATQPQHF.

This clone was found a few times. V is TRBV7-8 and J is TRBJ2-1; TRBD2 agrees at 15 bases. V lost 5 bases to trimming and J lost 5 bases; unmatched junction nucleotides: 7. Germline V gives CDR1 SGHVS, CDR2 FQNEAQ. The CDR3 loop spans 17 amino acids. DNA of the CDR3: TGTGCCAGCAGCGAAGGGACTAGCGGGAGGCGAGACAATGAGCAGTTCTTC. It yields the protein CASSEGTSGRRDNEQFF. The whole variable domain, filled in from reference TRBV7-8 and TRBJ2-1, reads GAGVSQSPRYKVAKRGQDVALRCDPISGHVSLFWYQQALGQGPEFLTYFQNEAQLDKSGLPSDRFFAERPEGSVSTLKIQRTQQEDSAVYLCASSEGTSGRRDNEQFFGPGTRLTVL.

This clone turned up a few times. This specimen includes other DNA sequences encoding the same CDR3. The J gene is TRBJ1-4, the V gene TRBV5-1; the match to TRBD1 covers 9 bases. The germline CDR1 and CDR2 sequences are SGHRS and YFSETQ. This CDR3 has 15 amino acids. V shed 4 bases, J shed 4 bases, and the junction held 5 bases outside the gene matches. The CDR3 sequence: CASSGGQGSNEKLFF. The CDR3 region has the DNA TGCGCCAGCAGCGGTGGACAGGGGAGTAATGAAAAACTGTTTTTT.

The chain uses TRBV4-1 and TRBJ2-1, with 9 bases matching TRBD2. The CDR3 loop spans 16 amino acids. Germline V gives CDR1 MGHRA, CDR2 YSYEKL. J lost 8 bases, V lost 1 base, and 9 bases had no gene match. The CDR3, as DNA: TGCGCCAGCAGCCAAGCAGGGGGACTAGCTGCGGATGAGCAGTTCTTC. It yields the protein CASSQAGGLAADEQFF.

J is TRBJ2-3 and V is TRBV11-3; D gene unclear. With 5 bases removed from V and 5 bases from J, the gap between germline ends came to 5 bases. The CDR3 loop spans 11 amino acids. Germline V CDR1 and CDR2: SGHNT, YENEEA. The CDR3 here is CASSRGDTQYF. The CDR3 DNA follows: TGTGCCAGCAGCCGAGGAGATACGCAGTATTTT.

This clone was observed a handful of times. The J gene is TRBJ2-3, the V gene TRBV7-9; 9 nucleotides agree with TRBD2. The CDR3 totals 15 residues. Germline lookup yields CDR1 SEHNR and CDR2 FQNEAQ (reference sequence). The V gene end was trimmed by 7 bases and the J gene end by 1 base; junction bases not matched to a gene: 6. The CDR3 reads CASTRSSGGTDTQYF. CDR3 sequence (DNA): TGTGCCAGCACCCGTTCTAGCGGGGGCACAGATACGCAGTATTTT. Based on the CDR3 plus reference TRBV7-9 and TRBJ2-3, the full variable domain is DTGVSQNPRHKITKRGQNVTFRCDPISEHNRLYWYRQTLGQGPEFLTYFQNEAQLEKSRLLSDRFSAERPKGSFSTLEIQRTEQGDSAMYLCASTRSSGGTDTQYFGPGTRLTVL.

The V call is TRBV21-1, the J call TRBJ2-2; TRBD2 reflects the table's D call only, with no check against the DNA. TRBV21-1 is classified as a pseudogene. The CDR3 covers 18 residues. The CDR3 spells CASSFRTSGETNTGELFF. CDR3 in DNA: TGTGCCAGCAGCTTTCGGACTAGCGGGGAGACGAACACCGGGGAGCTGTTTTTT.

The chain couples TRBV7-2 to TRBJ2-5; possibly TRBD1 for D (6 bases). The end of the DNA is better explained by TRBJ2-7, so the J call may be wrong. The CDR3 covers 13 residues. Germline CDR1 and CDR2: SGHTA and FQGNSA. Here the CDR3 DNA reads TGTGCCAGCAGCCCAGGACAGACCTACGAGCAGTACTTC. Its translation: CASSPGQTYEQYF.

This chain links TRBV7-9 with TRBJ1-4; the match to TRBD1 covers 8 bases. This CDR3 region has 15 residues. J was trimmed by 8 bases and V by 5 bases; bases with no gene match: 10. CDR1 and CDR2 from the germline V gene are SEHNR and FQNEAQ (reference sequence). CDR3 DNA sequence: TGTGCCAGCAGCCTATCGACAGGGGCAAACGAAAAACTGTTTTTT. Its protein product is CASSLSTGANEKLFF.

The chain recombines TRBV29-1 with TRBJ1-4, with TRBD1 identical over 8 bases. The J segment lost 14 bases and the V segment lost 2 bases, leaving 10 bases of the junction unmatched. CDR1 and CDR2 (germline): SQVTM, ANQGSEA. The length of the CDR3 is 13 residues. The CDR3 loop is CSVEHRGQDRLFF. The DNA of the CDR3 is TGCAGCGTTGAACACAGGGGACAGGATAGGCTGTTTTTT.

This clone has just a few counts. CDR3 nucleotide sequence: TGTGCCAGCAGCTCTCCACTAGGACGGCTAACATCCTACGAGCAGTACTTC. This translates into CASSSPLGRLTSYEQYF. The chain uses TRBV7-9 and TRBJ2-7; a possible D gene is TRBD2 (5 bases). CDR1 and CDR2 (germline): SEHNR, FQNEAQ (reference sequence). The V end lost 4 bases, the J end lost 1 base, and 20 bases lay between the germline ends. The length of the CDR3 is 17 residues.

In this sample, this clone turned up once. The CDR3 protein is CAWSVRRAVNTEAFF. CDR3 in DNA: TGTGCCTGGAGTGTACGGAGGGCGGTGAACACTGAAGCTTTCTTT. The chain is built from TRBV30 and TRBJ1-1; D is unresolved. There are 15 residues in the CDR3. Deletions cut 0 bases from V and 0 bases from J, with 11 bases between. CDR1 and CDR2 from the germline V gene are GTSNPN and SVGIG (reference sequence).